Listed below are T cell receptor beta chains from one sample, sequenced in a study of T cells in Graves' hyperthyroidism and ophthalmopathy. TCRdb fed the multiplex PCR reads into MiXCR, producing one record per CDR3 protein. Of approximately 600,000 distinct CDR3 sequences in the sample, approximately 13% were seen once. Material for sequencing was blood. The receptors were sampled from a woman under 40 with Graves' hyperthyroidism that later progressed to Graves' ophthalmopathy. Each CDR3 is given with its conserved first and last residue. The order of the fields is clone size, J gene, D gene, V gene, CDR3 protein, CDR3 DNA. D genes are given only for firm matches. Size values are once, few and many counts, or a class for expanded clones, and some rows have none.

>many|TRBJ1-6|.|TRBV5-1
CASSLNVQTGSPLHF
TGCGCCAGCAGCTTGAACGTCCAAACCGGTTCACCCCTCCACTTT
>few|TRBJ2-3|TRBD2|TRBV7-9
CASSPPWGGTDTQYF
TGTGCCAGCAGCCCTCCGTGGGGGGGAACAGATACGCAGTATTTT
>few|TRBJ1-2|.|TRBV30
CAWSGGYGYTF
TGTGCCTGGAGTGGAGGCTATGGCTACACCTTC
>few|TRBJ2-7|.|TRBV6-2/TRBV6-3
CASIPLPSRPYEQYF
TGTGCCAGCATTCCCCTCCCGTCCAGGCCCTACGAGCAGTACTTC
>many|TRBJ1-2|.|TRBV6-1
CASIKRRDTSSGYGYTF
TGTGCCAGCATAAAACGCCGGGACACATCCTCGGGGTATGGCTACACCTTC
>few|TRBJ2-2|.|TRBV27
CASSLYPGGGDNTGELFF
TGTGCCAGCAGTTTATATCCAGGGGGAGGGGACAACACCGGGGAGCTGTTTTTT
>many|TRBJ2-2|TRBD2|TRBV7-2
CASSHTSVGTGELFF
TGTGCCAGCAGCCACACTAGCGTCGGCACCGGGGAGCTGTTTTTT
>.|TRBJ2-5|.|TRBV6-1
CASSPDYRETQYF
TGTGCCAGCAGCCCGGACTACAGAGAGACCCAGTACTTC
>many|TRBJ1-4|TRBD1|TRBV5-8
CASSSEGDSGGGEKLFF
TGTGCCAGCAGCTCGGAAGGGGACAGTGGTGGGGGAGAAAAACTGTTTTTT
>.|TRBJ2-1|.|TRBV7-9
CAGSLVEQFF
TGTGCCGGCAGCTTAGTTGAGCAGTTCTTC
>few|TRBJ2-3|TRBD2|TRBV30
CAWRGSSGGTDTQYF
TGTGCCTGGAGGGGATCTAGCGGTGGCACAGATACGCAGTATTTT
>many|TRBJ2-2|.|TRBV6-1
CASSGGAGELFF
TGTGCCAGCAGTGGGGGCGCCGGGGAGCTGTTTTTT
>.|TRBJ2-3|TRBD1|TRBV29-1
CSVEGVTGGTDTQYF
TGCAGCGTTGAAGGGGTGACAGGGGGCACAGATACGCAGTATTTT
>few|TRBJ2-1|.|TRBV4-1
CASSQEPLNEQFF
TGCGCCAGCAGCCAGGAACCTTTAAATGAGCAGTTCTTC
>many|TRBJ1-1|.|TRBV28
CASSLLGGGDVSEAFF
TGTGCCAGCAGTTTATTGGGGGGGGGAGATGTTTCTGAAGCTTTCTTT
>many|TRBJ2-2|TRBD2|TRBV11-3
CASSSSDLAGNTGELFF
TGTGCCAGCAGCTCCTCTGATCTAGCGGGAAACACCGGGGAGCTGTTTTTT
>many|TRBJ2-7|.|TRBV7-9
CASSLAEGEQYF
TGTGCCAGCAGCTTAGCAGAGGGGGAGCAGTACTTC
>.|TRBJ2-7|TRBD2|TRBV19
CASSIRFAGLADTYEQYF
TGTGCCAGTAGTATCCGATTCGCAGGACTAGCGGATACCTACGAGCAGTACTTC
>.|TRBJ1-1|TRBD1|TRBV28
CASSSGTGGAGAGAGNTEAFF
TGTGCCAGCAGTTCCGGGACAGGGGGCGCGGGGGCAGGCGCGGGCAACACTGAAGCTTTCTTT
>many|TRBJ2-1|.|TRBV19
CASSRGSGGEQFF
TGTGCCAGTAGTAGGGGAAGCGGAGGAGAGCAGTTCTTC
>.|TRBJ2-5|.|TRBV28
CASSVPGDQETQYF
TGTGCCAGCAGTGTGCCAGGGGACCAAGAGACCCAGTACTTC